The present T cell receptor (beta chain) was sequenced within a study of coeliac disease. Study-level background: Coeliac patients had active, refractory type I, or gluten-free-diet-controlled disease. Study findings and constraints: Control samples showed higher TRB and TRG clonality than intraepithelial and lamina propria samples in active celiac disease.

Notes on this clone: Its antigen is currently unknown.

Germline CDR1 is LNHNV and CDR2 is YYDKDF (reference sequence). The CDR3 totals 15 residues. With V trimmed by 3 bases and J by 2 bases, 3 bases remained unmatched. The data were produced by immunoSEQ multiplex PCR, yet TCRdb's version contains in-frame clones alone and is incomplete. The sample has some 7,300 clones; around 63% are singletons. The TCR originated in a woman in her sixties or seventies with active celiac disease. The sequenced sample consisted of lamina propria lymphocytes from the gut. This chain joins TRBV15 and TRBJ2-7; 11 positions agree with TRBD2. The CDR3 DNA follows: TGTGCCACCAGCAGCTCTAGCGGGAGGACCTACGAGCAGTACTTC. Translated: CATSSSSGRTYEQYF.